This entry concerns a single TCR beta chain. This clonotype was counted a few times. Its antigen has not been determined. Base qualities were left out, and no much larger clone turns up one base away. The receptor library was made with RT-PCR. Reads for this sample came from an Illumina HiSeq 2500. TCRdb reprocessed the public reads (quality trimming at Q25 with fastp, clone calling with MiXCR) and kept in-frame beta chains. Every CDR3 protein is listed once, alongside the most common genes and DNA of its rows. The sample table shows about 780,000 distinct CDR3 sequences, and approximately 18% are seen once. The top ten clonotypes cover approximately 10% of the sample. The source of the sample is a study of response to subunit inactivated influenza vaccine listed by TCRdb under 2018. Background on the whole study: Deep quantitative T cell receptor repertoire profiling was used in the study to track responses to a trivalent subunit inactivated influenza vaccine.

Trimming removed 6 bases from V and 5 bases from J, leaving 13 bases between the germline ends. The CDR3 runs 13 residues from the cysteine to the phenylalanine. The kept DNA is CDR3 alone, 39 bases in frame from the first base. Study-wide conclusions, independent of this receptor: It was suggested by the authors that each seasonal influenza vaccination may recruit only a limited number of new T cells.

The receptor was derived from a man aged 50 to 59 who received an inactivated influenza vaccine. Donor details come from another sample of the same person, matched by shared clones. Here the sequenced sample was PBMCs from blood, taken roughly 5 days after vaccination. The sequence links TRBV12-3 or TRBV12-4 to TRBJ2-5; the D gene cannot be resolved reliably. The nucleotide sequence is TGTGCCAGCAGGTACCCGAGTTTTGAGACCCAGTACTTC. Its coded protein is CASRYPSFETQYF.